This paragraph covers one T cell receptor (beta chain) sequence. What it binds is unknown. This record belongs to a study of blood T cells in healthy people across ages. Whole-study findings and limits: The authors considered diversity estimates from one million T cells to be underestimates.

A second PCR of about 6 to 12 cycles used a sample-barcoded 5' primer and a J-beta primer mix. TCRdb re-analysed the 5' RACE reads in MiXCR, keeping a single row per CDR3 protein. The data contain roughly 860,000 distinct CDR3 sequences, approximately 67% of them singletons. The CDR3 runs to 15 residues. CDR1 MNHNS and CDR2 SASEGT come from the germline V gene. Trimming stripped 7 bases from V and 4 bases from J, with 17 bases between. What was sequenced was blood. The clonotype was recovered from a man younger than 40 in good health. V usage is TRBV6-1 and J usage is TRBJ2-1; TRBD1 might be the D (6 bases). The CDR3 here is CASTIRDKTYNEQFF. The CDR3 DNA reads TGTGCCAGCACTATCCGGGACAAGACTTACAATGAGCAGTTCTTC.